These T cell receptor beta chains were read from a single sample in a study of blood T cells in healthy people across ages. TCRdb ran MiXCR on the 5' RACE reads and lists one entry per CDR3 protein. This table holds approximately 1,000,000 distinct CDR3 sequences, 45% found once. The source material was blood. These receptors originate from a woman aged 55-75 years in good health. The CDR3 runs from the conserved cysteine through the conserved F or W. The D gene is left open where the match is weak. A clone size is listed for some rows: how often the clone was seen (once, few, many), or a class if it is expanded.

V gene	D gene	clone size	J gene	CDR3 DNA	CDR3 protein
TRBV27	NA	NA	TRBJ2-1	TGTGCCAGCACGAGGGCCGGGGCGTACAATGAGCAGTTCTTC	CASTRAGAYNEQFF
TRBV7-9	NA	NA	TRBJ2-5	TGTGCCAGCAGCTTCCCGGAGTCGGAGACCCAGTACTTC	CASSFPESETQYF
TRBV20-1	NA	NA	TRBJ2-7	TGCAGTGCTACCCTCACCTACGAGCAGTACTTC	CSATLTYEQYF
TRBV20-1	TRBD2	NA	TRBJ2-1	TGCAGTGCTAGAGTCCCAGCGGGAGGGAGTCGGAATGAGCAGTTCTTC	CSARVPAGGSRNEQFF
TRBV20-1	NA	many	TRBJ2-3	TGCAGCGCTCCAGGAGGGGATACGCAGTATTTT	CSAPGGDTQYF
TRBV29-1	TRBD2	few	TRBJ2-1	TGCAGCGTTGAATTTAGCGGGAACTACAATGAGCAGTTCTTC	CSVEFSGNYNEQFF
TRBV20-1	TRBD2	NA	TRBJ2-7	TGCAGTGGACTAGCGGGCGGTAGCTCCTACAATGAGCAGTACTTC	CSGLAGGSSYNEQYF
TRBV20-1	NA	few	TRBJ1-4	TGCAGTGCCAGGAGGGTGGGTGAAAAACTGTTTTTT	CSARRVGEKLFF
TRBV12-3/TRBV12-4	NA	NA	TRBJ2-4	TGTGCCAGCAGTTTAGCTGGCCCAAACATTCAGTACTTC	CASSLAGPNIQYF
TRBV13	TRBD2	NA	TRBJ2-5	TGTGCCAGCAGCCTCGGACTAGCGATCAATGAGCAGTACTTC	CASSLGLAINEQYF
TRBV11-3	NA	NA	TRBJ2-7	TGTGCCAGCAGCCCAGGAGGGAAATGGGGCTACGAGCAGTACTTC	CASSPGGKWGYEQYF
TRBV20-1	NA	few	TRBJ2-7	TGCAGTGCTAAGGGATGGGGGGCCTACGAGCAGTACTTC	CSAKGWGAYEQYF
TRBV9	NA	NA	TRBJ2-5	TGTGCCAGCAGCCGAGAGGGGGGGACTGTGGACGATGAGCAGTACTTC	CASSREGGTVDDEQYF
TRBV4-1	NA	few	TRBJ2-7	TGCGCCAGCAGCCAGTGGGCTAGCCCTAACTACGAGCAGTACTTC	CASSQWASPNYEQYF
TRBV6-2/TRBV6-3	TRBD2	NA	TRBJ2-1	TGTGCCAGCAGTTACTCTGCCAGCGGGACCTGCAATGAGCAGTTCTTC	CASSYSASGTCNEQFF
TRBV29-1	NA	few	TRBJ2-7	TGCAGCGTTGAACTTGCGTTAGTAGGGAGCGAGCAGTACTTC	CSVELALVGSEQYF
TRBV20-1	NA	few	TRBJ1-5	TGCAGTGCTATGGGGAGGGTCGGAGGCAATCAGCCCCAGCATTTT	CSAMGRVGGNQPQHF
TRBV29-1	NA	NA	TRBJ2-2	TGCAGCGTTATGCGGGAGAACACCGGGGAGCTGTTTTTT	CSVMRENTGELFF
TRBV6-5	TRBD1	NA	TRBJ2-7	TGTGCCAGCCGGGGACAGGCCTCCTACGAGCAGTACTTC	CASRGQASYEQYF
TRBV13	TRBD2	few	TRBJ2-1	TGTGCCAGCAGAGCCTCAACTGGGGGGGACTCCTACAATGAGCAGTTCTTC	CASRASTGGDSYNEQFF
TRBV20-1	TRBD2	few	TRBJ2-1	TGCAGTGCTACCTCACGGGAGGTATTATCCAATGAGCAGTTCTTC	CSATSREVLSNEQFF
TRBV30	NA	NA	TRBJ2-5	TGTGCCTGGGCTGGACCCGAAGAGACCCAGTACTTC	CAWAGPEETQYF
TRBV12-3/TRBV12-4	NA	NA	TRBJ1-6	TGTGCCAGCAGTTTGCAGGGAGGTAATTCACCCCTCCACTTT	CASSLQGGNSPLHF
TRBV4-1	NA	many	TRBJ2-7	TGCGCCAGCAGCCAAGAGACAGCCTCCTACGAGCAGTACTTC	CASSQETASYEQYF
TRBV10-3	NA	NA	TRBJ1-3	TGTGCCATCAGTGAGGGTGGGAGTCGGGGCAATGGAGACACCATATATTTT	CAISEGGSRGNGDTIYF
TRBV2	TRBD1	once	TRBJ2-7	TGTGCCAGCAAGCGAGGGACAGGTTATTCCTACGAGCAGTACTTC	CASKRGTGYSYEQYF
TRBV7-3	NA	few	TRBJ2-7	TGTGCCAGCAGCTTACAAGGGTTCCCCTCCTACGAGCAGTACTTC	CASSLQGFPSYEQYF
TRBV12-3/TRBV12-4	NA	NA	TRBJ2-1	TGTGCCAGCAGTTTAGCGGGGGGCTCTCGAGATGAGCAGTTCTTC	CASSLAGGSRDEQFF
TRBV12-3/TRBV12-4	NA	once	TRBJ2-1	TGTGCCAGCAGTCCGGGAACTATACCCGAGCAGTTCTTC	CASSPGTIPEQFF
TRBV5-5	NA	NA	TRBJ2-7	TGTGCCAGCAGCTTGGAGGTAGGGGGTAGCGAGCAGTACTTC	CASSLEVGGSEQYF
TRBV10-3	TRBD2	NA	TRBJ2-1	TGTGCCATCAGTGAAGGGACTAGCGGGAGCTACAATGAGCAGTTCTTC	CAISEGTSGSYNEQFF
TRBV4-1	TRBD1	few	TRBJ1-5	TGCGCCAGCAGCCACGGGACAGTTTATAGCAATCAGCCCCAGCATTTT	CASSHGTVYSNQPQHF
TRBV21-1	NA	NA	TRBJ2-5	TGTGCCAGCAGCAAAGTCACCCCCACAGGGCGGGGCGACTATCAAGAGACCCAGTACTTC	CASSKVTPTGRGDYQETQYF
TRBV29-1	NA	NA	TRBJ1-1	TGCAGCGTTGGGACCAGGGTGAACACTGAAGCTTTCTTT	CSVGTRVNTEAFF
TRBV3-1	TRBD1	few	TRBJ2-5	TGTGCCAGCAGCCATCGGACAGGGGGCGCGTCGGCCCCTCTCCAGTACTTC	CASSHRTGGASAPLQYF
TRBV14	NA	NA	TRBJ1-2	TGTGCCAGCAGCCCGGATCTTCAGGGCTATGGCTACACCTTC	CASSPDLQGYGYTF
TRBV12-3/TRBV12-4	TRBD2	NA	TRBJ2-3	TGTGCCAGCAGCCCCGGGGTGACTAGCGGGAGGTTTACGCAGTATTTT	CASSPGVTSGRFTQYF
TRBV7-6	NA	NA	TRBJ2-7	TGTGCCAGCAGCTTAGCGATTGGGTTTCAATCGGACGAGCAGTACTTC	CASSLAIGFQSDEQYF
TRBV11-2	NA	few	TRBJ2-3	TGTGCCAGCAGCATAAACGACAGAACAGATACGCAGTATTTT	CASSINDRTDTQYF
TRBV11-2	NA	NA	TRBJ2-7	TGTGCCAGCGGGAGAATGTCCTACGAGCAGTACTTC	CASGRMSYEQYF
TRBV15	NA	few	TRBJ1-1	TGTGCCACCAGCAGAGGCAGGGCGGACACTGAAGCTTTCTTT	CATSRGRADTEAFF
TRBV12-3/TRBV12-4	TRBD1	few	TRBJ1-1	TGTGCCAGCACCTCGGACAGGTGGAACACTGAAGCTTTCTTT	CASTSDRWNTEAFF
TRBV29-1	TRBD1	few	TRBJ1-5	TGCAGCGTCGCAACAGGGGTAGGCCAGCCCCAGCATTTT	CSVATGVGQPQHF
TRBV30	NA	NA	TRBJ1-1	TGTGCTACGGGGAACACTGAAGCTTTCTTT	CATGNTEAFF
TRBV27	NA	NA	TRBJ2-1	TGTGCCAGCATTGCCTACAATGAGCAGTTCTTC	CASIAYNEQFF
TRBV7-9	NA	NA	TRBJ1-3	TGTGCCAGCAGCTTGTCAAGCTCTGGAAACACCATATATTTT	CASSLSSSGNTIYF
TRBV7-9	NA	many	TRBJ2-1	TGTGCCAGCAGCTTAGCCCCGTATGAGCAGTTCTTC	CASSLAPYEQFF
TRBV6-2/TRBV6-3	NA	few	TRBJ2-7	TGTGCCAGCCATTTTAGAAGCTCCTACGAGCAGTACTTC	CASHFRSSYEQYF
TRBV3-1	NA	NA	TRBJ1-2	TGTGCCAGCAGCCAAAGGGGTGGAGAGAACTATGGCTACACCTTC	CASSQRGGENYGYTF
TRBV29-1	NA	few	TRBJ2-3	TGCAGCGTTAGGCCTCGCTCGGGGTGGGCCACAGATACGCAGTATTTT	CSVRPRSGWATDTQYF
TRBV28	TRBD2	NA	TRBJ2-1	TGTGCCAGCAGCCCACCAGCGGGAGAGGCCTACAATGAGCAGTTCTTC	CASSPPAGEAYNEQFF
TRBV24-1	TRBD1	NA	TRBJ1-2	TGTGCCACCAGTGTGAGGGACAGCCATCAGCGGGTAAACTATGGCTACACCTTC	CATSVRDSHQRVNYGYTF
TRBV27	NA	NA	TRBJ2-5	TGTGCCAGCAGTTTAAGGAATCAAGAGACCCAGTACTTC	CASSLRNQETQYF
TRBV9	TRBD1	NA	TRBJ2-1	TGTGCCAGCAGCGCCTGGGACAGCCAGGAATCAGAGCAGTTCTTC	CASSAWDSQESEQFF
TRBV6-2/TRBV6-3	TRBD1	NA	TRBJ2-7	TGTGCCAGACACAGGGGCCACGAGCAGTACTTC	CARHRGHEQYF
TRBV10-2	TRBD2	NA	TRBJ2-5	TGCGCCAGCAGTGAGCTGCTAGCGGAAAACCAAGGGACCCAGTACTTC	CASSELLAENQGTQYF
TRBV9	NA	NA	TRBJ2-7	TGTGCCAGCAGCGTAACGGGGGGACAGGTCTCGAGCGAGCAGTACTTC	CASSVTGGQVSSEQYF